The 9 T cell receptor beta chains presented below share a single source sample, sequenced in a study of a mutant IDH1 vaccine in newly diagnosed glioma. These receptors' antigens are unknown. Noted time point: week 23, last vaccination. One vaccine dose held 300 ug of mutant IDH1 20-mer peptide and came with topical imiquimod. The repertoire was sequenced with immunoSEQ multiplex PCR; TCRdb's copy has only in-frame clones and lacks some. The table has about 55,000 clones, around 80% seen once; the top ten hold 6.2%. This specimen was PBMCs, taken from a glioma patient whose treatment included an IDH1 peptide vaccine. These receptors all stem from a man aged 35 to 55 with glioma.

The gene calls are TRBV2 and TRBJ2-7, with TRBD1 matching over 10 bases. CDR3 length: 15 residues. Trimming cost V 4 bases and J 2 bases; bases outside gene matches: 5. Germline V gives CDR1 SNHLY, CDR2 FYNNEI. CDR3 in DNA: TGTGCCAGCAGTGGGACAGGGGGAATGACCTACGAGCAGTACTTC. Its protein is CASSGTGGMTYEQYF.

The chain combines TRBV19 with TRBJ1-5; no reliable D call. Germline V gene lookup returns CDR1 LNHDA and CDR2 SQIVND (reference sequence). V was cut by 2 bases and J by 4 bases, with 6 bases left in between. The CDR3 is 13 amino acids. CDR3 amino acids: CASSIRANQPQHF. In DNA, the CDR3 is TGTGCCAGTAGTATAAGGGCGAATCAGCCCCAGCATTTT.

This clone was counted between two and nine times. This chain uses TRBV5-6 with TRBJ1-2; no definite D call. Trimming removed 4 bases from V and 4 bases from J, with 11 bases in between. This CDR3 contains 13 residues. In germline, CDR1 is SGHDT, CDR2 YYEEEE. DNA for the CDR3: TGTGCCAGCAGCAAAACAGTGACCTATGGCTACACCTTC. This gives the protein CASSKTVTYGYTF.

This chain joins TRBV4-1 and TRBJ2-1; the match to TRBD1 covers 11 bases. The CDR3 sequence is 16 residues long. V gave up 6 bases and J gave up 6 bases; unmatched junction bases: 10. Germline V CDR1 and CDR2: MGHRA, YSYEKL. This chain's CDR3 is CASSFGQGAQVNEQFF. The CDR3 region has the DNA TGCGCCAGCAGTTTCGGACAGGGGGCGCAAGTCAATGAGCAGTTCTTC.

The V gene is TRBV6-6, the J gene TRBJ1-2; 8 bases map to TRBD1. The germline CDR1 and CDR2 sequences are MNHNY and SVGAGI (reference sequence). CDR3 length equals 12 residues. Germline trimming cut 8 bases from V and 4 bases from J; bases unmatched to any gene: 3. The CDR3 sequence is CASLGTGYGYTF. The CDR3 DNA reads as TGTGCCAGCCTAGGGACAGGCTATGGCTACACCTTC.

The chain employs TRBV6-6 and TRBJ1-1; TRBD1 is a possible D gene (6 bases). V was pared by 5 bases and J by 1 base, with 11 bases between. This CDR3 has 14 amino acids. CDR1 and CDR2 (germline): MNHNY, SVGAGI (reference sequence). The CDR3: CASSPWTANTEAFF. The CDR3 bases are TGTGCCAGCAGTCCATGGACAGCGAACACTGAAGCTTTCTTT.

The chain employs TRBV13 and TRBJ2-7; 9 bases are shared with TRBD1. Per the germline V gene, CDR1 is PRHDT and CDR2 is FYEKMQ (reference sequence). CDR3 size: 14 residues. V shed 6 bases and J 4 bases; nucleotides not matched to a gene: 7. The CDR3 region has the DNA TGTGCCAGCAGTTACACAGGGGGCCCGTACGAGCAGTACTTC. It specifies CASSYTGGPYEQYF.

V is TRBV25-1 and J is TRBJ2-7, with D possibly matching TRBD1 (5 bases). The germline V gene encodes CDR1 MGHDK and CDR2 SYGVNS. V was trimmed by 2 bases and J by 7 bases, leaving 15 bases between them. The CDR3 is 14 residues long. This CDR3 is CASSERGFLREQYF. CDR3 coding DNA: TGTGCCAGCAGTGAAAGGGGATTCTTACGGGAGCAGTACTTC.

This clone was found a few times. The chain joins TRBV5-1 to TRBJ1-1, with no clear D. Trimming left V 4 bases short and J 4 bases short, with 20 bases between. This CDR3 is 16 amino acids long. CDR1 and CDR2 from the germline V gene are SGHRS and YFSETQ. Here the CDR3 DNA reads TGCGCCAGCAGCCCGGGAGGGCTAGGCTCGGGCACTGAAGCTTTCTTT. It translates to CASSPGGLGSGTEAFF.